The source of this TCR beta chain is a study of CD8 T cells in ankylosing spondylitis. One entry per CDR3 protein results from TCRdb running MiXCR on the 5' RACE reads. The data hold roughly 700,000 distinct CDR3 sequences, with roughly 19% observed a single time. Study findings and constraints: Within ankylosing spondylitis blood, a TCR beta motif made up of seven to nine highly homologous variants appeared to be characteristic.

With respect to this clonotype: Its specificity is not known.

V gave up 1 base and J gave up 8 bases, with 8 bases separating them. The CDR3 runs to 12 residues. Per the germline V gene, CDR1 is SEHNR and CDR2 is FQNEAQ (reference sequence). This clonotype was obtained from a male donor with ankylosing spondylitis. The sequenced material came from blood, either unsorted or a sorted T cell fraction (not recorded which). This rearrangement joins TRBV7-9 to TRBJ1-2; D is unclear. The CDR3: CASSLESWGYTF. In DNA, the CDR3 is TGTGCCAGCAGCTTAGAGTCTTGGGGCTACACCTTC.